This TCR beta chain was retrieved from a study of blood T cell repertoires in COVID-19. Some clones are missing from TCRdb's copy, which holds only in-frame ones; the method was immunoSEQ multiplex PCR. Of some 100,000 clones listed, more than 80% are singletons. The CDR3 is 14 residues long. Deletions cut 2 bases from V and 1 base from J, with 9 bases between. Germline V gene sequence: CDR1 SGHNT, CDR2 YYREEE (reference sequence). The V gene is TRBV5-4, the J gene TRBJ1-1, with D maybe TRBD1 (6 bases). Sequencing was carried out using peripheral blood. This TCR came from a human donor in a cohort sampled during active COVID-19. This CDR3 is CASSFKGQNTEAFF. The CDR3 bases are TGTGCCAGCAGCTTTAAGGGACAGAACACTGAAGCTTTCTTT.